By frequency in the sample, the clone carrying this T cell receptor beta chain is medium-sized. Its antigen is undetermined. Treg sorting used a CD4+CD25+CD127-/low gate. The study, taken as a whole, reports: Tumor memory CD4+ T cell TCR gene usage clustered with blood and lymph node memory CD4+ cells and lymph node naive CD4+ cells. Whole repertoires were not studied in the larger cohort, only one V-J beta rearrangement. Tumor-infiltrating Treg TCR alpha and beta sequences overlapped most with tumor naive CD4+ T cells, then blood naive.

After constant-region reverse-primer amplification, full-length variable regions underwent semi-nested PCR with Nested Universal Primer A. MiXCR was run by TCRdb on the 5' RACE reads, yielding one entry per CDR3 protein. The repertoire includes about 9,000 distinct CDR3 sequences, around 34% of them detected once, and about 5.7% sits in the top ten. Germline V lookup: CDR1 MNHEY, CDR2 SVGAGI. The CDR3 has 14 amino acids. Trimming removed 7 bases from V and 10 bases from J; junction bases left unmatched: 10. J is TRBJ1-6 and V is TRBV6-5, with 7 positions matching TRBD1. The sequence derives from a female donor with breast cancer. Sequencing input: Tregs sorted from blood. The CDR3 nucleotides are TGTGCCAGCACTGTGGGACAGCACCGATCACCCCTCCACTTT. It encodes CASTVGQHRSPLHF.